The 32 T cell receptor beta chains reported below all come from one sample, sequenced in a study of long-term antiretroviral therapy in people with HIV (dated by TCRdb to 2022 to 2024). The immunoSEQ hsTCRB v3.0 assay was used at survey level resolution to sequence the TRB variable region. As stored in TCRdb, this immuneACCESS dataset retains in-frame rearrangements with V and J assigned. A fraction of the clones does not appear; measured against another copy, unresolved V genes explain less than half of the discrepancy, and the remainder lacks a known reason. Present in this sample are 20,000 to 25,000 clones, around 89% of which were seen just once. Clones ranked in the top ten supply roughly 3.6% of the sample. Sample: unsorted PBMCs, taken 2.3 years after starting antiretroviral therapy. These receptors all stem from a man between 60 and 75 years old with HIV.

The chain is built from TRBV18 and TRBJ2-1, with 8 bases lining up with TRBD1. Trimming cost V 1 base and J 4 bases; bases outside gene matches: 3. The CDR3 consists of 15 residues. Germline-derived CDR1 and CDR2 are KGHSH and LQKENI. The DNA for the CDR3 is TGTGCCAGCTCACCACAAACAGGGGGGTACAATGAGCAGTTCTTC. Its protein product is CASSPQTGGYNEQFF.

The rearrangement uses TRBV7-4 and TRBJ2-4; 13 bases are a match to TRBD2. The CDR3 is made up of 18 amino acids. V shed 5 bases, J shed 0 bases, and the junction held 7 bases outside the gene matches. Germline V gene sequence: CDR1 SGHVT, CDR2 SQSDAQ. Here the CDR3 DNA reads TGTGCCAGCAGCCCAAGGACTAGCGGGGGCGTAGCCAAAAACATTCAGTACTTC. This sequence encodes CASSPRTSGGVAKNIQYF.

The rearrangement joins TRBV7-3 to TRBJ2-7, with no clear D. CDR3 size: 11 residues. Germline CDR1 and CDR2: SGHTA and FQGTGA. Trimming cost V 5 bases and J 1 base, with 3 bases left between them. The chain's CDR3 is CASSPSYEQYF. The CDR3 bases are TGTGCCAGCAGCCCTTCCTACGAGCAGTACTTC.

The rearrangement uses TRBV5-1 and TRBJ2-2; D not certain. Germline V CDR1 and CDR2: SGHRS, YFSETQ. The ends were cut back, 0 bases at V and 4 bases at J, with 10 bases in the middle. CDR3 length: 15 amino acids. CDR3 sequence (DNA): TGCGCCAGCAGCTTGGAGGGCGTCGGCACCGGGGAGCTGTTTTTT. Protein sequence: CASSLEGVGTGELFF.

This chain uses TRBV7-3 with TRBJ2-3; maybe TRBD2 (5 bases). Germline CDR1 reads SGHTA; CDR2 reads FQGTGA. V lost 5 bases and J lost 0, with 9 bases in between. CDR3 size: 14 residues. The CDR3 bases are TGTGCCAGCAGCCGGACTGGTAGCACAGATACGCAGTATTTT. Translation: CASSRTGSTDTQYF.

The J gene is TRBJ1-5, the V gene TRBV4-3; 7 nucleotides agree with TRBD1. Trimming removed 3 bases from V and 4 bases from J; junction bases left unmatched: 6. Germline CDR1 reads LGHNA; CDR2 reads YSLEER. CDR3 length: 15 amino acids. The CDR3 loop is CASSQRQGPNQPQHF. In DNA, the CDR3 is TGCGCCAGCAGCCAGAGACAGGGACCTAATCAGCCCCAGCATTTT.

The CDR3 DNA reads TGCGCCAGCAGCCCGACAGGGGGCCATAACTATGGCTACACCTTC. This encodes CASSPTGGHNYGYTF. The rearrangement joins TRBV4-1 to TRBJ1-2, with 10 bases lining up with TRBD1. This CDR3 is 15 amino acids long. In germline, CDR1 is MGHRA, CDR2 YSYEKL. V dropped 4 bases and J dropped 1; count of bases not matched to a gene: 3.

This chain connects TRBV7-8 to TRBJ1-1; possible D gene TRBD1, 5 bases. Trimming stripped 0 bases from V and 8 bases from J, with 10 bases between. The CDR3 totals 13 residues. Germline V gene sequence: CDR1 SGHVS, CDR2 FQNEAQ. CDR3 amino acids: CASSLAGTAEAFF. The DNA of the CDR3 is TGTGCCAGCAGCTTAGCGGGGACGGCCGAAGCTTTCTTT.

Only a few counts were recorded for this clone. The J gene is TRBJ2-7, the V gene TRBV7-2; unclear D gene. V lost 3 bases and J lost 2, with 11 bases in between. CDR1 is SGHTA and CDR2 is FQGNSA in the germline V gene. The CDR3 runs to 14 residues. The DNA of the CDR3 is TGTGCCAGCAGCTTCCCCGGACGAACCTACGAGCAGTACTTC. Amino acid sequence: CASSFPGRTYEQYF.

The genes are TRBV29-1 and TRBJ1-1; 7 bases line up with TRBD1. J lost 5 bases, V lost 0 bases, and 3 bases had no gene match. CDR1 and CDR2 from the germline V gene are SQVTM and ANQGSEA. The CDR3 sequence is 13 residues long. DNA for the CDR3: TGCAGCGTTGAAGAGCAGGGGGTGACTGAAGCTTTCTTT. Translated: CSVEEQGVTEAFF. Full variable domain (outside the CDR3, taken from reference TRBV29-1 and TRBJ1-1): SAVISQKPSRDICQRGTSLTIQCQVDSQVTMMFWYRQQPGQSLTLIATANQGSEATYESGFVIDKFPISRPNLTFSTLTVSNMSPEDSSIYLCSVEEQGVTEAFFGQGTRLTVV.

The V and J genes are TRBV9 and TRBJ1-6, with 7 bases that match TRBD1. CDR1 is SGDLS, CDR2 YYNGEE, per germline. This CDR3 region has 16 residues. V gave up 5 bases and J gave up 0 bases; unmatched junction bases: 5. CDR3 bases: TGTGCCAGCAGTACAGGGGCAAGCTCCTATAATTCACCCCTCCACTTT. It specifies CASSTGASSYNSPLHF.

The CDR3 is CSGSEGTNTEAFF. Here the CDR3 DNA reads TGCAGCGGGTCGGAAGGGACGAACACTGAAGCTTTCTTT. J is TRBJ1-1 and V is TRBV29-1; TRBD1 is a possible D gene (5 bases). The length of the CDR3 is 13 residues. V lost 7 bases to trimming and J lost 1 base, with 13 bases between them. Germline V gene data show CDR1 as SQVTM and CDR2 as ANQGSEA.

V and J are TRBV6-1 and TRBJ2-1, with no clear D. This CDR3 is built from 14 residues. V was pared by 4 bases and J by 1 base, with 8 bases between. The germline CDR1 and CDR2 sequences are MNHNS and SASEGT. The chain's CDR3 is CASSGVRSYNEQFF. The CDR3 DNA is TGTGCCAGCAGTGGAGTGAGGTCCTACAATGAGCAGTTCTTC.

V gene TRBV9 combines with J gene TRBJ1-1; the match to TRBD1 covers 7 bases. CDR3 length equals 16 residues. J gave up 1 base and V 2 bases, and 8 bases lay outside the gene matches. Germline V CDR1 and CDR2: SGDLS, YYNGEE. The CDR3 loop is CASSVLFQGGNTEAFF. DNA of the CDR3: TGTGCCAGCAGCGTTCTCTTTCAGGGGGGGAACACTGAAGCTTTCTTT. Based on the CDR3 plus reference TRBV9 and TRBJ1-1, the full variable domain is DSGVTQTPKHLITATGQRVTLRCSPRSGDLSVYWYQQSLDQGLQFLIQYYNGEERAKGNILERFSAQQFPDLHSELNLSSLELGDSALYFCASSVLFQGGNTEAFFGQGTRLTVV.

The chain has TRBV10-1 and TRBJ2-2, with a weak D call TRBD2 (6 bases). The germline V gene encodes CDR1 WNHNN and CDR2 SYGVQD (reference sequence). V was pared by 2 bases and J by 8 bases, with 18 bases between. The CDR3 covers 16 residues. Written as DNA, the CDR3 is TGCGCCAGCAGTGAGCGGGAGTCGGCTGTAGAGGGGGAGCTGTTTTTT. Translated, it gives CASSERESAVEGELFF.

This clone came up once. The gene calls are TRBV7-2 and TRBJ2-3, with D uncertain. The CDR3 covers 13 residues. Looked up from germline, CDR1 is SGHTA and CDR2 is FQGNSA. The V gene lost 5 bases and the J gene lost 4 bases, with 10 bases spanning the gap. The CDR3 spells CASSPRRADTQYF. The CDR3 DNA is TGTGCCAGCAGCCCACGTCGGGCAGATACGCAGTATTTT. Using reference TRBV7-2 and TRBJ2-3 for the parts outside the CDR3, the full variable domain is GAGVSQSPSNKVTEKGKDVELRCDPISGHTALYWYRQSLGQGLEFLIYFQGNSAPDKSGLPSDRFSAERTGGSVSTLTIQRTQQEDSAVYLCASSPRRADTQYFGPGTRLTVL.

The rearrangement joins TRBV9 to TRBJ2-7, with 10 bases identical to TRBD1. Germline V CDR1 and CDR2: SGDLS, YYNGEE. The V gene end was trimmed by 4 bases and the J gene end by 5 bases; junction bases not matched to a gene: 24. The CDR3 is made up of 20 amino acids. The CDR3 coding sequence is TGTGCCAGCAGCCCACGGAGCCCAAGCTCGGGACAGGGGTCTGCCCACGAGCAGTACTTC. Translating gives CASSPRSPSSGQGSAHEQYF.

The V and J genes are TRBV18 and TRBJ1-5; possibly TRBD1 for D (5 bases). CDR1 and CDR2 from the germline V gene are KGHSH and LQKENI. V was trimmed by 3 bases and J by 6 bases, leaving 9 bases between them. The CDR3 is 13 residues long. The CDR3 reads CASSPSQGQPQHF. The CDR3 DNA reads TGTGCCAGCTCACCTTCGCAGGGTCAGCCCCAGCATTTT.

The chain joins TRBV18 to TRBJ2-2; 9 nucleotides line up with TRBD1. CDR1 is KGHSH and CDR2 is LQKENI in the germline V gene. V trimming: 1 base; J trimming: 3 bases; junction bases outside the gene matches: 0. This CDR3 has 15 residues. CDR3 protein: CASSPRQGDTGELFF. Written as DNA, the CDR3 is TGTGCCAGCTCACCACGACAGGGGGACACCGGGGAGCTGTTTTTT.

This chain links TRBV2 with TRBJ2-1; D is possibly TRBD2 (7 bases). This CDR3 contains 15 residues. The germline V gene has CDR1 SNHLY and CDR2 FYNNEI. The germline V and J ends were trimmed by 2 bases and 3 bases, with 11 bases remaining between them. CDR3 amino acids: CASSEWGGLYNEQFF. In nucleotides, the CDR3 is TGTGCCAGCAGTGAATGGGGGGGCCTCTACAATGAGCAGTTCTTC.

The chain is built from TRBV5-4 and TRBJ2-1, with 10 nucleotides matching TRBD2. The junction had 3 bases not matched to a gene; V was cut back by 0 bases and J by 0 bases. This CDR3 spans 17 amino acids. The germline V gene has CDR1 SGHNT and CDR2 YYREEE (reference sequence). CDR3 region: CASSLGTSGNSYNEQFF. In DNA form, the CDR3 reads TGTGCCAGCAGCTTGGGGACTAGCGGAAACTCCTACAATGAGCAGTTCTTC.

The chain employs TRBV5-6 and TRBJ1-3, with TRBD1 as a possible D gene (6 bases). CDR1 is SGHDT, CDR2 YYEEEE, per germline. Trimming took 4 bases from V and 2 from J, leaving 7 bases between them. The CDR3 extends over 13 amino acids. This chain's CDR3 is CASSNRAGNTIYF. Here the CDR3 DNA reads TGTGCCAGCAGCAACAGGGCTGGAAACACCATATATTTT.

This clone was seen just once. The rearrangement joins TRBV2 to TRBJ1-4; possible D gene TRBD1, 5 bases. Germline V gene lookup returns CDR1 SNHLY and CDR2 FYNNEI. This CDR3 is built from 18 residues. Trimming left V 4 bases short and J 3 bases short, with 21 bases between. CDR3 protein: CASSGEVRGGRSNEKLFF. CDR3 nucleotide sequence: TGTGCCAGCAGTGGAGAAGTTCGTGGGGGACGCTCTAATGAAAAACTGTTTTTT.

The chain has TRBV6-1 and TRBJ1-1; D possibly corresponds to TRBD1 (5 bases). Trimming left V 5 bases short and J 5 bases short, with 12 bases between. Germline V gene lookup returns CDR1 MNHNS and CDR2 SASEGT. CDR3 length: 13 residues. CDR3 residues: CASSFGAWTEAFF. The CDR3, as DNA: TGTGCCAGCAGTTTCGGGGCTTGGACTGAAGCTTTCTTT.

The gene calls are TRBV15 and TRBJ2-5; D gene ambiguous. This CDR3 region has 15 residues. The germline V gene encodes CDR1 LNHNV and CDR2 YYDKDF (reference sequence). V was shortened by 1 base and J by 3 bases, with 12 bases between the two germline ends. The CDR3 nucleotides are TGTGCCACCAGCAGAGGAACCGCTAACGAAGAGACCCAGTACTTC. Protein product: CATSRGTANEETQYF.

The chain links TRBV9 to TRBJ2-3; 11 bases agree with TRBD2. Germline CDR1 SGDLS, CDR2 YYNGEE. V dropped 4 bases and J dropped 3; count of bases not matched to a gene: 4. This CDR3 is built from 15 residues. The CDR3 reads CASSILAGETDTQYF. The CDR3 bases are TGTGCCAGCAGCATACTAGCGGGGGAAACAGATACGCAGTATTTT.

This clone was recorded only once. The J gene is TRBJ2-2, the V gene TRBV4-1, with 7 nucleotides matching TRBD1. The J segment lost 4 bases and the V segment lost 4 bases, leaving 12 bases of the junction unmatched. The CDR3 spans 17 residues. Germline assignment: CDR1 MGHRA and CDR2 YSYEKL. The CDR3 bases are TGCGCCAGCAGCCCAGGGACAGTCTCGATTATCACCGGGGAGCTGTTTTTT. Amino acid sequence: CASSPGTVSIITGELFF.

The V and J genes are TRBV5-1 and TRBJ2-2, with 12 bases matching TRBD2. Germline assignment: CDR1 SGHRS and CDR2 YFSETQ. V shed 6 bases and J 1 base; nucleotides not matched to a gene: 4. The CDR3 has 16 amino acids. CDR3 sequence: CASKLLAGGNTGELFF. DNA for the CDR3: TGCGCCAGCAAATTACTAGCGGGAGGGAACACCGGGGAGCTGTTTTTT.

The chain recombines TRBV7-9 with TRBJ1-1, with TRBD1 as a possible D gene (5 bases). This CDR3 has 14 amino acids. Germline V lookup: CDR1 SEHNR, CDR2 FQNEAQ (reference sequence). Trimming cost V 3 bases and J 1 base, with 9 bases left between them. CDR3 region: CASSLDIRNTEAFF. The CDR3 DNA sequence: TGTGCCAGCAGCTTGGACATAAGGAACACTGAAGCTTTCTTT. Looking up the rest from reference TRBV7-9 and TRBJ1-1 gives the full variable domain: DTGVSQNPRHKITKRGQNVTFRCDPISEHNRLYWYRQTLGQGPEFLTYFQNEAQLEKSRLLSDRFSAERPKGSFSTLEIQRTEQGDSAMYLCASSLDIRNTEAFFGQGTRLTVV.

The chain joins TRBV18 to TRBJ1-1; D is unclear. With 3 bases removed from V and 2 bases from J, the gap between germline ends came to 10 bases. Germline CDR1 is KGHSH and CDR2 is LQKENI. The CDR3 runs to 14 residues. The CDR3 bases are TGTGCCAGCTCACCTGTAGCAGGAAACACTGAAGCTTTCTTT. Translating gives CASSPVAGNTEAFF.

The sample holds one count of this clone. This chain links TRBV19 with TRBJ1-2, with a possible D match to TRBD1 (6 bases). Per the germline V gene, CDR1 is LNHDA and CDR2 is SQIVND (reference sequence). V gave up 5 bases and J gave up 8 bases, with 27 bases separating them. This CDR3 contains 17 residues. The CDR3 coding sequence is TGTGCCAGTAGTCCTTCGGGCGCCACAGGGTTTCTCGACGGCTACACCTTC. This sequence encodes CASSPSGATGFLDGYTF. The full variable domain, its missing parts supplied by reference TRBV19 and TRBJ1-2, is DGGITQSPKYLFRKEGQNVTLSCEQNLNHDAMYWYRQDPGQGLRLIYYSQIVNDFQKGDIAEGYSVSREKKESFPLTVTSAQKNPTAFYLCASSPSGATGFLDGYTFGSGTRLTVV.

The gene calls are TRBV9 and TRBJ2-2; no definite D call. V was shortened by 2 bases and J by 6 bases, with 11 bases between the two germline ends. There are 14 residues in the CDR3. Germline CDR1 and CDR2: SGDLS and YYNGEE. Here the CDR3 reads CASSVSSQAGELFF. The CDR3 DNA follows: TGTGCCAGCAGCGTTTCTTCCCAGGCCGGGGAGCTGTTTTTT.